Listed here is a single T cell receptor beta chain. The antigen is not known. Unique molecular identifiers were built into the TCR beta cDNA libraries. TCRdb analysed the PCR reads with MiXCR anew, one entry per CDR3 protein. The data contain hundreds of thousands of distinct CDR3 sequences, roughly 27% of them singletons. This record belongs to a study of post-analysis software for immune sequencing data. General study points: Five TRBV segments appeared more often in patients than in controls, and TRBV5-6, TRBV5-1 and TRBV20-1 were among these.

The germline V gene has CDR1 DFQATT and CDR2 SNEGSKA (reference sequence). The CDR3 covers 13 residues. V lost 5 bases and J lost 8; bases outside the gene matches: 6. Sequencing was done on a sample of blood. The genes are TRBV20-1 and TRBJ1-4; 9 nucleotides line up with TRBD1. The receptor was isolated from a girl aged 10 to 17 with multiple sclerosis. The CDR3 DNA reads as TGCAGTGCTCCCCGGGACAGGGACGAAAAACTGTTTTTT. Residues: CSAPRDRDEKLFF.